This T cell receptor (beta chain) derives from a study of blood T cell repertoires in COVID-19. Across the whole study: Italy, Spain and the United States were the sources of the convalescent and acute COVID-19 samples. The analysed material was cDNA or gDNA that came from T cells, B-cell-depleted T cells, or PBMCs.

The germline V gene has CDR1 SEHNR and CDR2 FQNEAQ (reference sequence). This CDR3 region has 14 residues. V was pared by 4 bases and J by 2 bases, with 11 bases between. Per the authors' pipeline: Cell counts per sample came from amplifying reference gene primers. Clones were sequenced by immunoSEQ multiplex PCR, and TCRdb holds only the in-frame ones, with some missing. The V and J calls and clone size are taken from that table; D and trimming were inferred from the DNA. The sample has around 70,000 clones; roughly nine tenths are singletons. The sequencing sample was made of peripheral blood. This sequence was found in an elderly man with acute or convalescent COVID-19. V gene TRBV7-9 combines with J gene TRBJ1-1; unclear D gene. CDR3 loop: CASSSQSGNTEAFF. CDR3 DNA: TGTGCCAGCAGCTCTCAGAGCGGTAACACTGAAGCTTTCTTT.